The entry below gives a single T cell receptor (beta chain) sequence along with its context. Its specificity is unknown. This specimen belongs to a study of beta chain features in type 1 diabetes. Study-wide findings and caveats: Moderately but significantly shorter TCRB CDR3s were found in Type 1 diabetes patients in all four CD4+ subsets. Insertion counts at VDJ junctions were lower in type 1 diabetes patients, who also showed more deletions there. Within the patient group, naive, central memory and Treg TCRB repertoires appeared more similar to each other than within healthy donors. It was not settled here whether HLA type affects TCRB rearrangement.

The investigators reverse transcribed all of the isolated RNA, so they sequenced expressed TCRB transcripts. Approximately 3.4 million reads, on average, came from each naive, central memory and regulatory T cell sample. Sequencing used immunoSEQ multiplex PCR; TCRdb keeps in-frame clones, though not all of them. This table has some 700,000 clones, roughly 12% appearing once. The V gene end was trimmed by 6 bases and the J gene end by 3 bases; junction bases not matched to a gene: 11. The CDR3 covers 15 residues. Germline V CDR1 and CDR2: MDHEN, SYDVKM. The sample comprised naive CD4+ T cells from blood. The TCR comes from a man in his late teens or twenties with type 1 diabetes. V and J are TRBV28 and TRBJ2-7, with 7 bases matching TRBD1. This CDR3 is CASSPGTAKIYEQYF. DNA of the CDR3: TGTGCCAGCAGCCCGGGGACAGCGAAGATCTACGAGCAGTACTTC.